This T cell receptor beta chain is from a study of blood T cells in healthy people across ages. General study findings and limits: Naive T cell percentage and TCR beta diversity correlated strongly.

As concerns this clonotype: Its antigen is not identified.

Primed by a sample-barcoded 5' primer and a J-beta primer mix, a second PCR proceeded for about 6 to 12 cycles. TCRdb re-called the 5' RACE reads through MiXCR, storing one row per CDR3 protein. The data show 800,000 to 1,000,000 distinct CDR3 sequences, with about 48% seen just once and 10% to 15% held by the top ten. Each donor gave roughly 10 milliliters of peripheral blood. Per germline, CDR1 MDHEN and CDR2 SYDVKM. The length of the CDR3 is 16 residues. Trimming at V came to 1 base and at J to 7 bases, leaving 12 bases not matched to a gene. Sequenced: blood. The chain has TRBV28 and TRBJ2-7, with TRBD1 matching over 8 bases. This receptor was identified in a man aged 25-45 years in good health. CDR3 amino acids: CASSLSGGAPVKEQYF. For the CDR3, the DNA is TGTGCCAGCAGTTTATCAGGGGGCGCCCCGGTTAAAGAGCAGTACTTC.